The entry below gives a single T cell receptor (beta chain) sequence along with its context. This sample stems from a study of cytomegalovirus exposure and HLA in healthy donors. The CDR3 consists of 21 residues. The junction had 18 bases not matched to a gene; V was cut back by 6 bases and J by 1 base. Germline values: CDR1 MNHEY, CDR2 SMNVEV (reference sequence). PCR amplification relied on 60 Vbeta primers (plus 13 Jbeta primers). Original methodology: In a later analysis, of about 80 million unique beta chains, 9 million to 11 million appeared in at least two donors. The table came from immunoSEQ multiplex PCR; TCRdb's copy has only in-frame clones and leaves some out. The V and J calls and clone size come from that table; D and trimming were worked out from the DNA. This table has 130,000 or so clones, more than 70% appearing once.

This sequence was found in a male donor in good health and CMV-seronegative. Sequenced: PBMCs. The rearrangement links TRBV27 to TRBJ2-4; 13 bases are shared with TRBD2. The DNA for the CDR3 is TGTGCCAGCAGCCCATTTCTTTCTCCCGGGACTAGCGGGATGGCCAAAAACATTCAGTACTTC. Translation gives CASSPFLSPGTSGMAKNIQYF.